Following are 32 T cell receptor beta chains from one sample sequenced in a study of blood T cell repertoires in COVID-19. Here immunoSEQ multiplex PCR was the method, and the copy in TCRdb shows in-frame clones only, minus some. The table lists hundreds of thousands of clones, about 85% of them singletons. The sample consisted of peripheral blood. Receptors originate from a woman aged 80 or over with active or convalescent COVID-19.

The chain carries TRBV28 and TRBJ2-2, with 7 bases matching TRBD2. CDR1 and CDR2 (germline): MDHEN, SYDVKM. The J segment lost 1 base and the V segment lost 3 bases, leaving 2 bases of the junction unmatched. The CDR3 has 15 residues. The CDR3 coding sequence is TGTGCCAGCAGTTTGGGGGGGAAGAACACCGGGGAGCTGTTTTTT. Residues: CASSLGGKNTGELFF.

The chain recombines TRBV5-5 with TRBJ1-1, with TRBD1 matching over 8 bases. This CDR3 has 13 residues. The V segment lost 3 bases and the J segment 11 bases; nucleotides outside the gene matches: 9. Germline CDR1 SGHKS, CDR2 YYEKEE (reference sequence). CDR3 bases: TGTGCCAGCAGCTCACGGACAGGGAATCTTGCTTTCTTT. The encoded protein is CASSSRTGNLAFF.

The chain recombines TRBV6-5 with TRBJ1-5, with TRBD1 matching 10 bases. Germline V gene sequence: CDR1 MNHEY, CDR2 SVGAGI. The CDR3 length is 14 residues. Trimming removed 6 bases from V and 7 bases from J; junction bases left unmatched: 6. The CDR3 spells CASRPGQGIQPQHF. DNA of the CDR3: TGTGCCAGCAGACCGGGACAGGGGATACAGCCCCAGCATTTT.

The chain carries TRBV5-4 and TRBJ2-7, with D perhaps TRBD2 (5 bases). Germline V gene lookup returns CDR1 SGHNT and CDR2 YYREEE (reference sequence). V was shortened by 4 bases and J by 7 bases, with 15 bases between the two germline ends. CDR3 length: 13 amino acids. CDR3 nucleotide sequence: TGTGCCAGCAGCCCCAAACTGCCGGGAGAGCAGTACTTC. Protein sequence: CASSPKLPGEQYF. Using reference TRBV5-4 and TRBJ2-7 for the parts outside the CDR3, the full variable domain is ETGVTQSPTHLIKTRGQQVTLRCSSQSGHNTVSWYQQALGQGPQFIFQYYREEENGRGNFPPRFSGLQFPNYSSELNVNALELDDSALYLCASSPKLPGEQYFGPGTRLTVT.

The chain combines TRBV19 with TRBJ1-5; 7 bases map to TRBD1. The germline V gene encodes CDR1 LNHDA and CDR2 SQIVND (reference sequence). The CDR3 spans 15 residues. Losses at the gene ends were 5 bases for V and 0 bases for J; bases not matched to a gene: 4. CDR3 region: CASSYTGVSNQPQHF. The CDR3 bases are TGTGCCAGTAGTTATACAGGGGTTAGCAATCAGCCCCAGCATTTT.

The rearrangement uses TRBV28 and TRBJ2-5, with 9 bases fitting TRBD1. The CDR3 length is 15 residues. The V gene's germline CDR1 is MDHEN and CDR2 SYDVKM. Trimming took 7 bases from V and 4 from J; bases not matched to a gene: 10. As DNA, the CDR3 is TGTGCCAGCACCACCCGCGACAGGGGGTCAGAGACCCAGTACTTC. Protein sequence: CASTTRDRGSETQYF.

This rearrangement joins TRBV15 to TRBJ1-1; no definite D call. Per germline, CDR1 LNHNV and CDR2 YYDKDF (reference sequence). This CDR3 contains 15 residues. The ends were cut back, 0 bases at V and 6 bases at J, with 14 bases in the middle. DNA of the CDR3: TGTGCCACCAGCAGAGATCTGGCAGAAGAGGCTGAAGCTTTCTTT. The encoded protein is CATSRDLAEEAEAFF.

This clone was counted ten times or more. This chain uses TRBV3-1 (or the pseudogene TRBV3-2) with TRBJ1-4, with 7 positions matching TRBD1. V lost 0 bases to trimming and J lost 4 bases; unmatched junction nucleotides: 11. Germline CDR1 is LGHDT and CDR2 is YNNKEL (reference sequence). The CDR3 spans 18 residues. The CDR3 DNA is TGTGCCAGCAGCCAAGACCCGGCGCGGACAGGTCATAATGAAAAACTGTTTTTT. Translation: CASSQDPARTGHNEKLFF.

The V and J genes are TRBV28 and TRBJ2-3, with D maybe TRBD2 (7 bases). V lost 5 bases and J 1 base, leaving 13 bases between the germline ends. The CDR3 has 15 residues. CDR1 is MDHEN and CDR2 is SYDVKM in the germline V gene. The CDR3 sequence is CASSRGGGGTDTQYF. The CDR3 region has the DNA TGTGCCAGCAGTAGGGGGGGTGGAGGCACAGATACGCAGTATTTT.

The CDR3 loop reads CASSLTQGAGRTF. The DNA for the CDR3 is TGTGCCAGCAGCTTAACCCAGGGGGCCGGCCGCACCTTC. This chain links TRBV7-3 with TRBJ1-2; 8 positions match TRBD1. This CDR3 has 13 residues. CDR1 is SGHTA and CDR2 is FQGTGA in the germline V gene. V gave up 0 bases and J gave up 13 bases; unmatched junction bases: 7.

Here the CDR3 DNA reads TGTGCCAGCAGTTACCGGCGGGGGAGCACAGATACGCAGTATTTT. Encoded protein: CASSYRRGSTDTQYF. This rearrangement joins TRBV6-2 or TRBV6-3 to TRBJ2-3; 7 bases are shared with TRBD2. Germline V gives CDR1 MNHEY, CDR2 SVGEGT. The junction had 2 bases not matched to a gene; V was cut back by 2 bases and J by 0 bases. This CDR3 contains 15 residues.

The DNA for the CDR3 is TGTGCCAGCAGCTTAGACAGACTAGCGGAGGTATACGAGCAGTACTTC. This gives the protein CASSLDRLAEVYEQYF. The chain carries TRBV7-2 and TRBJ2-7, with TRBD2 matching over 9 bases. Germline V gives CDR1 SGHTA, CDR2 FQGNSA. Trimming at V came to 1 base and at J to 4 bases, leaving 8 bases not matched to a gene. CDR3 length equals 16 residues.

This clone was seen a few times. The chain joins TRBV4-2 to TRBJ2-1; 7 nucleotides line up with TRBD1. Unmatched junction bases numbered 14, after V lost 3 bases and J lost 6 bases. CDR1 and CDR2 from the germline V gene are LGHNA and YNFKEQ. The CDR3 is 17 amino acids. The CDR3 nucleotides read TGTGCCAGCAGCCAGATCTCCAGGGGGTCCCGGGGCAATGAGCAGTTCTTC. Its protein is CASSQISRGSRGNEQFF.

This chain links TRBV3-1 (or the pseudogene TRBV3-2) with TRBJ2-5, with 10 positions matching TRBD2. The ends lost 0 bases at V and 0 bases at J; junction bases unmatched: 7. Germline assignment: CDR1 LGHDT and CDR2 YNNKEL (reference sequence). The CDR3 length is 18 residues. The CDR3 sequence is CASSQDLVAGGHQETQYF. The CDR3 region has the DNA TGTGCCAGCAGCCAAGATTTAGTAGCGGGGGGTCACCAAGAGACCCAGTACTTC.

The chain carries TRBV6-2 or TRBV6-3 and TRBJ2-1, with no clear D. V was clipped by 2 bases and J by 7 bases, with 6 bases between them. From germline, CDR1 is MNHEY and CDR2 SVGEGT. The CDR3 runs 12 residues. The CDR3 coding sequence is TGTGCCAGCAGTTACCCCCCTAATGAGCAGTTCTTC. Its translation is CASSYPPNEQFF.

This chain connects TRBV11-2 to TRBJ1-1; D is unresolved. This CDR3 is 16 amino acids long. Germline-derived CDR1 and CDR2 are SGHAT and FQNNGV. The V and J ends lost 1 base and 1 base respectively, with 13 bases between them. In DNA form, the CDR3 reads TGTGCCAGCAGCTTAGTTGTTGGGAGGCCGAACACTGAAGCTTTCTTT. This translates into CASSLVVGRPNTEAFF. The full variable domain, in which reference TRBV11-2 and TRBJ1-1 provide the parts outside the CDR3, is EAGVAQSPRYKIIEKRQSVAFWCNPISGHATLYWYQQILGQGPKLLIQFQNNGVVDDSQLPKDRFSAERLKGVDSTLKIQPAKLEDSAVYLCASSLVVGRPNTEAFFGQGTRLTVV.

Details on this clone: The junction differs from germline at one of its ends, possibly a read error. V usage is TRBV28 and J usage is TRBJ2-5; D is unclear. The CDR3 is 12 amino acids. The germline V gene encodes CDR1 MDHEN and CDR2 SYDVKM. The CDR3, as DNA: TGTGCCAGCAGTTTATCGCAACTCGCCCCTCACTTC. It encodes CASSLSQLAPHF.

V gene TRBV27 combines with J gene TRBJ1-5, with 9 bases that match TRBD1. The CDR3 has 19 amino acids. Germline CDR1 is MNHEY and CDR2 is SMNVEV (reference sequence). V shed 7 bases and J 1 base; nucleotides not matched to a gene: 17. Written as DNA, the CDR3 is TGTGCCAGCACCGAGCTGGGGGGACAGGGACCGGGAAGCAATCAGCCCCAGCATTTT. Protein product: CASTELGGQGPGSNQPQHF.

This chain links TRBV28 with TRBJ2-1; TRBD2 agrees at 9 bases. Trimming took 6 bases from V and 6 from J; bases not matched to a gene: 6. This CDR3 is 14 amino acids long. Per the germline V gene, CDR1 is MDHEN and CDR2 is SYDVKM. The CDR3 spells CASRLAGPPNEQFF. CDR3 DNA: TGTGCCAGCAGACTAGCGGGTCCGCCCAATGAGCAGTTCTTC. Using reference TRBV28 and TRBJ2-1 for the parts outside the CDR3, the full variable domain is DVKVTQSSRYLVKRTGEKVFLECVQDMDHENMFWYRQDPGLGLRLIYFSYDVKMKEKGDIPEGYSVSREKKERFSLILESASTNQTSMYLCASRLAGPPNEQFFGPGTRLTVL.

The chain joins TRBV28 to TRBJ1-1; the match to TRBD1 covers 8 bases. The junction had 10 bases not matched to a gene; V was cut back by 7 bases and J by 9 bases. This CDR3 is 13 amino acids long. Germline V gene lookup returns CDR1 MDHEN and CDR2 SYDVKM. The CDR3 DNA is TGTGCCAGCATCATAGGACAGGGACAGAAAGCTTTCTTT. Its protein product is CASIIGQGQKAFF.

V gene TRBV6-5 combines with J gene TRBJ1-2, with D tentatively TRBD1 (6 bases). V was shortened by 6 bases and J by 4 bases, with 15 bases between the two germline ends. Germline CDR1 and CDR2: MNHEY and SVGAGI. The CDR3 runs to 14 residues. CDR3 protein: CASRPPGQAYGYTF. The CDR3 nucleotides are TGTGCCAGCAGACCTCCGGGACAAGCCTATGGCTACACCTTC.

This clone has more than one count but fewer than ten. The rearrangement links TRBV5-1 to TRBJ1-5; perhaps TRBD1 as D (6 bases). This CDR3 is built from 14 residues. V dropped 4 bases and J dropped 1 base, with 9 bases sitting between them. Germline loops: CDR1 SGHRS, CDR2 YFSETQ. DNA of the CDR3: TGCGCCAGCAGCGAACAGGGCAGCAATCAGCCCCAGCATTTT. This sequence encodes CASSEQGSNQPQHF.

CDR3 coding DNA: TGCGCCAGCAGCCAAGATACAGGGGGCTGGGGTGGCTACACCTTC. Translating it yields CASSQDTGGWGGYTF. The chain is built from TRBV4-3 and TRBJ1-2; 9 bases are a match to TRBD1. CDR3 size: 15 residues. V gave up 0 bases and J gave up 7 bases; unmatched junction bases: 6. Germline-derived CDR1 and CDR2 are LGHNA and YSLEER.

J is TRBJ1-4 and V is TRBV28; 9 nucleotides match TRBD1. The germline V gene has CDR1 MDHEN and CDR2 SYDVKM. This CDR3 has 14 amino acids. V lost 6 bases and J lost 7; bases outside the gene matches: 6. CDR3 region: CASSQTGGGEKLFF. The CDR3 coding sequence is TGTGCCAGCAGCCAGACAGGGGGGGGTGAAAAACTGTTTTTT.

CDR3 region: CAISGGGSISGNTIYF. The CDR3 DNA follows: TGTGCCATCAGTGGTGGAGGTTCGATCTCTGGAAACACCATATATTTT. V gene TRBV10-3 combines with J gene TRBJ1-3; no clear D gene. This CDR3 is 16 amino acids long. V was pared by 4 bases and J by 0 bases, with 13 bases between. From germline, CDR1 is ENHRY and CDR2 SYGVKD.

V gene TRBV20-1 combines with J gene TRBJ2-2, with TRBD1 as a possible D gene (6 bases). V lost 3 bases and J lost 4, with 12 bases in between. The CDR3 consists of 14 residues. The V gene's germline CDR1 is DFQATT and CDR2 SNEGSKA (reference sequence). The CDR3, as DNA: TGCAGTGCTAGTCGGACAGACTCCACCGGGGAGCTGTTTTTT. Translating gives CSASRTDSTGELFF.

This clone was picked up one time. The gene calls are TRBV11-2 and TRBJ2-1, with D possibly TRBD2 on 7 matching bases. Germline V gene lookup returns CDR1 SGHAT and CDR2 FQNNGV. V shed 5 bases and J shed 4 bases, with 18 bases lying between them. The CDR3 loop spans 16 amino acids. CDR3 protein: CASSPLGRGQYNEQFF. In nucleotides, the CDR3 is TGTGCCAGCAGCCCCCTGGGGCGGGGGCAATACAATGAGCAGTTCTTC.

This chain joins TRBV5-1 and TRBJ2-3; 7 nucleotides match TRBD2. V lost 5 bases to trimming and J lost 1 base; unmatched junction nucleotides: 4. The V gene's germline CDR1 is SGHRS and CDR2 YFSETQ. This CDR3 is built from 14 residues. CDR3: CASSGGRGTDTQYF. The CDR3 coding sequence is TGCGCCAGCAGTGGCGGGAGAGGCACAGATACGCAGTATTTT. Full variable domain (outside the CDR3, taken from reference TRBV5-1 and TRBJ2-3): KAGVTQTPRYLIKTRGQQVTLSCSPISGHRSVSWYQQTPGQGLQFLFEYFSETQRNKGNFPGRFSGRQFSNSRSEMNVSTLELGDSALYLCASSGGRGTDTQYFGPGTRLTVL.

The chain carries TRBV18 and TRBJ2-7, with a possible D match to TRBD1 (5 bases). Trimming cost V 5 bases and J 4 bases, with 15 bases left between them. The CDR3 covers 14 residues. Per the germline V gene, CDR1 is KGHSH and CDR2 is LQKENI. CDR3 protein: CASSGQGAGYEQYF. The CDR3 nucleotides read TGTGCCAGCTCAGGGCAGGGCGCAGGGTACGAGCAGTACTTC.

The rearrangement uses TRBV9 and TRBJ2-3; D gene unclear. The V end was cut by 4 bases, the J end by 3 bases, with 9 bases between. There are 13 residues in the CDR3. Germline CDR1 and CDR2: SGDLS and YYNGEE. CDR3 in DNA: TGTGCCAGCAGCCCCACCCTAACAGATACGCAGTATTTT. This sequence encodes CASSPTLTDTQYF.

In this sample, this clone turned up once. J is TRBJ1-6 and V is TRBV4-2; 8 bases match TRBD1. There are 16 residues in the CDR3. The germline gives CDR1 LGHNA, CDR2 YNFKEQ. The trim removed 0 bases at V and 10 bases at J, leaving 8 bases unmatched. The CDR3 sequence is CASSQDRGQASSPLHF. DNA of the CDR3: TGTGCCAGCAGCCAAGATCGGGGACAGGCAAGCTCACCCCTCCACTTT.

This CDR3 reads CASSLPPGVKEETQYF. The CDR3 bases are TGTGCCAGCAGCTTGCCCCCGGGGGTTAAAGAAGAGACCCAGTACTTC. The genes are TRBV7-6 and TRBJ2-5, with D possibly matching TRBD2 (6 bases). Germline CDR1 reads SGHVS; CDR2 reads FNYEAQ. Trimming took 3 bases from V and 3 from J, leaving 17 bases between them. CDR3 length equals 16 residues.